A single sample gave rise to the 29 T cell receptor beta chains below, sequenced in a study of cytomegalovirus exposure and HLA in healthy donors. PCR involved 60 Vbeta and 13 Jbeta primers. Only in-frame clones appear in the TCRdb table, and some are missing; sequencing was by immunoSEQ multiplex PCR. The sample includes fewer than 100,000 clones, about 77% seen only once; the top ten take about 3.5%. The sample taken for sequencing was PBMCs. These receptor sequences come from a man aged 40-49 years in good health and CMV-seronegative.

V is TRBV28 and J is TRBJ1-1, with D perhaps matching TRBD1 (5 bases). CDR3 length equals 16 residues. Germline CDR1 reads MDHEN; CDR2 reads SYDVKM. Trimming took 2 bases from V and 3 from J, leaving 16 bases between them. The CDR3: CASSLPGWVVDTEAFF. CDR3 sequence (DNA): TGTGCCAGCAGTTTACCAGGGTGGGTCGTGGACACTGAAGCTTTCTTT.

This chain uses TRBV7-8 with TRBJ2-7, with D possibly being TRBD1 (6 bases). V lost 5 bases and J lost 4, with 12 bases in between. CDR1 and CDR2 (germline): SGHVS, FQNEAQ. This CDR3 contains 13 residues. The CDR3, as DNA: TGTGCCAGCAGCCCATGGACAGTATACGAGCAGTACTTC. Its translation is CASSPWTVYEQYF.

The chain employs TRBV19 and TRBJ2-5, with D maybe TRBD2 (5 bases). Looked up from germline, CDR1 is LNHDA and CDR2 is SQIVND (reference sequence). This CDR3 is built from 12 residues. V was trimmed by 5 bases and J by 5 bases, leaving 9 bases between them. CDR3 DNA: TGTGCCAGTAGTGAGGGTGGGGAGACCCAGTACTTC. Translation gives CASSEGGETQYF.

V gene TRBV19 combines with J gene TRBJ1-5, with a possible D match to TRBD1 (6 bases). CDR3 length: 15 residues. Germline CDR1 LNHDA, CDR2 SQIVND (reference sequence). V lost 5 bases and J lost 2, with 13 bases in between. The CDR3 DNA sequence: TGTGCCAGTAGTCCGGGACAAGTAGGCAATCAGCCCCAGCATTTT. This codes for CASSPGQVGNQPQHF.

The chain recombines TRBV25-1 with TRBJ1-2, with D unresolved. The CDR3 runs 15 residues. The V end lost 0 bases, the J end lost 4 bases, and 12 bases lay between the germline ends. The V gene's germline CDR1 is MGHDK and CDR2 SYGVNS. CDR3 nucleotide sequence: TGTGCCAGCAGTGAATATAACAGCGGGCGCTATGGCTACACCTTC. Its protein product is CASSEYNSGRYGYTF.

The rearrangement links TRBV11-2 to TRBJ2-1, with D possibly matching TRBD2 (5 bases). Trimming took off 2 bases at V and 4 bases at J, with 12 bases between the two ends. Germline V gives CDR1 SGHAT, CDR2 FQNNGV. CDR3 length: 15 residues. The CDR3 reads CASSLSASYYNEQFF. For the CDR3, the DNA is TGTGCCAGCAGCTTATCGGCTAGCTATTACAATGAGCAGTTCTTC.

The table lists this clone with a few counts. The CDR3 DNA reads as TGTGCCAGCCGGCCACAGGGGGCTGTGAACACTGAAGCTTTCTTT. The encoded protein is CASRPQGAVNTEAFF. The gene calls are TRBV19 and TRBJ1-1; 9 nucleotides match TRBD1. The CDR3 contains 15 residues. Looked up from germline, CDR1 is LNHDA and CDR2 is SQIVND (reference sequence). Trimming at V came to 9 bases and at J to 0 bases, leaving 8 bases not matched to a gene.

This clone has only a few counts. J is TRBJ2-5 and V is TRBV6-5, with D tentatively TRBD1 (6 bases). The CDR3 extends over 11 amino acids. Germline CDR1 MNHEY, CDR2 SVGAGI. Trimming took 8 bases from V and 5 from J, leaving 9 bases between them. CDR3 loop: CASAQGETQYF. The CDR3 DNA is TGTGCCAGCGCCCAGGGGGAGACCCAGTACTTC.

The chain uses TRBV6-5 and TRBJ2-2, with TRBD1 matching 9 bases. The V gene end was trimmed by 6 bases and the J gene end by 4 bases; junction bases not matched to a gene: 6. There are 15 residues in the CDR3. The germline gives CDR1 MNHEY, CDR2 SVGAGI. The CDR3 sequence: CASSGQGLGTGELFF. In DNA form, the CDR3 reads TGTGCCAGCAGCGGACAGGGGTTGGGCACCGGGGAGCTGTTTTTT.

The J gene is TRBJ2-3, the V gene TRBV5-1; 8 bases are shared with TRBD2. V dropped 0 bases and J dropped 1; count of bases not matched to a gene: 4. Germline V gives CDR1 SGHRS, CDR2 YFSETQ. This CDR3 comprises 16 residues. CDR3 DNA: TGCGCCAGCAGCTTGGGACCAGCGGGGGGCACAGATACGCAGTATTTT. It encodes CASSLGPAGGTDTQYF. The entire variable domain, with the rest obtained from reference TRBV5-1 and TRBJ2-3, is as follows: KAGVTQTPRYLIKTRGQQVTLSCSPISGHRSVSWYQQTPGQGLQFLFEYFSETQRNKGNFPGRFSGRQFSNSRSEMNVSTLELGDSALYLCASSLGPAGGTDTQYFGPGTRLTVL.

The rearrangement links TRBV4-1 to TRBJ1-1; TRBD1 matches 7 bases. The V segment lost 6 bases and the J segment 4 bases; nucleotides outside the gene matches: 5. CDR1 and CDR2 from the germline V gene are MGHRA and YSYEKL. The CDR3 runs 13 residues. The DNA for the CDR3 is TGCGCCAGCAGTTCTACAGGGGCCACTGAAGCTTTCTTT. Translation gives CASSSTGATEAFF.

V usage is TRBV27 and J usage is TRBJ2-1; no firm D call. CDR3 size: 13 residues. V was trimmed by 8 bases and J by 8 bases, leaving 16 bases between them. CDR1 and CDR2 (germline): MNHEY, SMNVEV (reference sequence). The CDR3 spells CASRPVSRYEQFF. Here the CDR3 DNA reads TGTGCCAGCCGTCCCGTTTCCAGGTATGAGCAGTTCTTC.

This clone was picked up a small number of times. The chain links TRBV19 to TRBJ2-4, with D possibly TRBD1 on 5 matching bases. Per germline, CDR1 LNHDA and CDR2 SQIVND (reference sequence). The V gene lost 7 bases and the J gene lost 5 bases, with 18 bases spanning the gap. This CDR3 has 15 amino acids. In DNA, the CDR3 is TGTGCCAGTATGAATCAGGGAATTCAGGAAAACATTCAGTACTTC. This gives the protein CASMNQGIQENIQYF.

Only a few counts were recorded for this clone. The chain employs TRBV6-6 and TRBJ1-1, with a weak D call TRBD1 (6 bases). The germline V and J ends were trimmed by 6 bases and 10 bases, with 21 bases remaining between them. Germline loops: CDR1 MNHNY, CDR2 SVGAGI (reference sequence). The CDR3 length is 14 residues. The DNA for the CDR3 is TGTGCCAGCAGGACTACCGGGACGGCGACAGGAGCTTTCTTT. Its translation: CASRTTGTATGAFF.

This clone was seen a handful of times. The V gene is TRBV5-4, the J gene TRBJ2-7, with TRBD1 identical over 10 bases. The CDR3 runs to 13 residues. CDR1 is SGHNT, CDR2 YYREEE, per germline (reference sequence). V lost 4 bases to trimming and J lost 6 bases; unmatched junction nucleotides: 4. The CDR3 sequence: CASSHRTGGEQYF. The CDR3 DNA sequence: TGTGCCAGCAGCCACCGGACAGGGGGCGAGCAGTACTTC.

The rearrangement links TRBV30 to TRBJ2-2; no definite D call. The germline V and J ends were trimmed by 3 bases and 4 bases, with 3 bases remaining between them. The CDR3 loop spans 11 amino acids. Germline assignment: CDR1 GTSNPN and CDR2 SVGIG (reference sequence). Here the CDR3 DNA reads TGTGCCTGGAGCTCCACCGGGGAGCTGTTTTTT. It is translated as CAWSSTGELFF.

The J gene is TRBJ1-2, the V gene TRBV30; D unresolved. CDR3 length: 12 residues. V lost 5 bases and J 5 bases, leaving 12 bases between the germline ends. The germline CDR1 and CDR2 sequences are GTSNPN and SVGIG (reference sequence). In DNA, the CDR3 is TGTGCCTGGCTTGCGGGGTTTTATGGCTACACCTTC. This codes for CAWLAGFYGYTF. Using reference TRBV30 and TRBJ1-2 for the parts outside the CDR3, the full variable domain is SQTIHQWPATLVQPVGSPLSLECTVEGTSNPNLYWYRQAAGRGLQLLFYSVGIGQISSEVPQNLSASRPQDRQFILSSKKLLLSDSGFYLCAWLAGFYGYTFGSGTRLTVV.

In this sample, this clone turned up a few times. The chain links TRBV2 to TRBJ2-1; 15 nucleotides align to TRBD2. V was clipped by 6 bases and J by 7 bases; unmatched bases: 4. The CDR3 loop spans 15 amino acids. Looked up from germline, CDR1 is SNHLY and CDR2 is FYNNEI. The DNA for the CDR3 is TGTGCCAGCAGCGGGACTAGCGGGGGGTATAATGAGCAGTTCTTC. The encoded protein is CASSGTSGGYNEQFF.

In the case of this clone: This sample includes further DNA sequences coding for the same CDR3. The chain links TRBV5-1 to TRBJ2-5, with D unresolved. This CDR3 is built from 13 residues. V lost 1 base and J 2 bases, leaving 6 bases between the germline ends. Germline CDR1 reads SGHRS; CDR2 reads YFSETQ. The DNA for the CDR3 is TGCGCCAGCAGCTTGAACCTACAAGAGACCCAGTACTTC. It is translated as CASSLNLQETQYF. Filled out from reference TRBV5-1 and TRBJ2-5, the complete variable domain reads KAGVTQTPRYLIKTRGQQVTLSCSPISGHRSVSWYQQTPGQGLQFLFEYFSETQRNKGNFPGRFSGRQFSNSRSEMNVSTLELGDSALYLCASSLNLQETQYFGPGTRLLVL.

This chain uses TRBV14 with TRBJ2-2, with 8 bases identical to TRBD1. CDR1 SGHDN and CDR2 FVKESK come from the germline V gene. J was trimmed by 1 base and V by 5 bases; bases with no gene match: 6. CDR3 length: 16 amino acids. The CDR3 is CASSEFGQGNTGELFF. For the CDR3, the DNA is TGTGCCAGCAGCGAATTCGGACAGGGGAACACCGGGGAGCTGTTTTTT.

V is TRBV5-6 and J is TRBJ1-1; TRBD1 matches at 7 bases. Germline CDR1 is SGHDT and CDR2 is YYEEEE. Trimming cost V 2 bases and J 4 bases; bases outside gene matches: 11. The CDR3 totals 16 residues. Written as DNA, the CDR3 is TGTGCCAGCAGCTTATTATCCGACAGGGCGGGCACTGAAGCTTTCTTT. It is translated as CASSLLSDRAGTEAFF.

The genes are TRBV6-1 and TRBJ2-5; 8 positions agree with TRBD1. The CDR3 length is 15 residues. CDR1 and CDR2 (germline): MNHNS, SASEGT. V was clipped by 4 bases and J by 0 bases; unmatched bases: 4. The CDR3 nucleotides read TGTGCCAGCAGTGGAGGACAGGGCAACCAAGAGACCCAGTACTTC. Residues: CASSGGQGNQETQYF.

The chain uses TRBV2 and TRBJ2-5, with TRBD2 as a possible D gene (5 bases). Germline V gives CDR1 SNHLY, CDR2 FYNNEI. The CDR3 runs to 15 residues. V lost 3 bases to trimming and J lost 5 bases, with 16 bases between them. CDR3 amino acids: CASSERRGSRETQYF. The CDR3 DNA sequence: TGTGCCAGCAGTGAGCGAAGAGGGAGCAGGGAGACCCAGTACTTC.

V usage is TRBV19 and J usage is TRBJ1-1, with TRBD1 identical over 8 bases. V dropped 5 bases and J dropped 5; count of bases not matched to a gene: 7. Germline values: CDR1 LNHDA, CDR2 SQIVND (reference sequence). The CDR3 length is 14 residues. CDR3 in amino acids: CASSVYRGSTEAFF. The DNA for the CDR3 is TGTGCCAGTAGTGTTTACAGGGGGAGTACTGAAGCTTTCTTT. The full variable domain, in which reference TRBV19 and TRBJ1-1 provide the parts outside the CDR3, is DGGITQSPKYLFRKEGQNVTLSCEQNLNHDAMYWYRQDPGQGLRLIYYSQIVNDFQKGDIAEGYSVSREKKESFPLTVTSAQKNPTAFYLCASSVYRGSTEAFFGQGTRLTVV.

The rearrangement links TRBV7-9 to TRBJ1-1; 9 bases align to TRBD1. The ends lost 7 bases at V and 0 bases at J; junction bases unmatched: 12. Germline V CDR1 and CDR2: SEHNR, FQNEAQ (reference sequence). This CDR3 has 17 residues. This CDR3 is CASTPGLTGGMNTEAFF. The CDR3, as DNA: TGTGCCAGCACCCCAGGGCTGACAGGGGGGATGAACACTGAAGCTTTCTTT.

The V call is TRBV19, the J call TRBJ2-3, with a possible D match to TRBD2 (7 bases). V lost 0 bases and J lost 4, with 8 bases in between. Germline CDR1 is LNHDA and CDR2 is SQIVND (reference sequence). The CDR3 has 14 amino acids. CDR3 coding DNA: TGTGCCAGTAGTATAGAAGGGGGGGCAGATACGCAGTATTTT. Its protein is CASSIEGGADTQYF.

The chain joins TRBV6-1 to TRBJ1-1; D may be TRBD1 (6 bases). The germline V gene encodes CDR1 MNHNS and CDR2 SASEGT. V was pared by 3 bases and J by 5 bases, with 13 bases between. The CDR3 loop spans 14 amino acids. The chain's CDR3 is CASSESQGITEAFF. The CDR3 DNA is TGTGCCAGCAGTGAGTCACAGGGAATTACTGAAGCTTTCTTT.

This clone turned up a few times. This chain connects TRBV27 to TRBJ1-2; TRBD1 matches at 7 bases. There are 15 residues in the CDR3. Germline CDR1 reads MNHEY; CDR2 reads SMNVEV (reference sequence). J was trimmed by 1 base and V by 1 base; bases with no gene match: 3. CDR3 DNA: TGTGCCAGCAGTTTATTAGGACAGGATAACTATGGCTACACCTTC. Translating it yields CASSLLGQDNYGYTF.

CDR3 in amino acids: CASSPYRESNQPQHF. The CDR3 bases are TGTGCCAGCAGCCCTTACAGGGAGTCCAATCAGCCCCAGCATTTT. The rearrangement joins TRBV5-6 to TRBJ1-5, with D tentatively TRBD1 (6 bases). Trimming stripped 4 bases from V and 3 bases from J, with 14 bases between. Germline CDR1 and CDR2: SGHDT and YYEEEE. The CDR3 is 15 amino acids. The complete variable domain, with remaining parts taken from reference TRBV5-6 and TRBJ1-5, reads DAGVTQSPTHLIKTRGQQVTLRCSPKSGHDTVSWYQQALGQGPQFIFQYYEEEERQRGNFPDRFSGHQFPNYSSELNVNALLLGDSALYLCASSPYRESNQPQHFGDGTRLSIL.